A single sample gave rise to the 23 T cell receptor beta chains below, sequenced in a study of OX40 agonist ivuxolimab in advanced cancers. The data were produced by immunoSEQ multiplex PCR, yet TCRdb's version contains in-frame clones alone and is incomplete. The table lists approximately 90,000 clones, 70% to 90% of them singletons, with about 4% in the top ten. Here the sequenced sample was CD4+ or CD8+ T cells sorted from blood, taken in a trial of the OX40 agonist ivuxolimab. The receptors stem from an adult with an advanced solid tumor such as melanoma, head and neck, liver or kidney cancer.

This clone was seen a single time. V and J are TRBV4-1 and TRBJ1-5; no firm D call. CDR3 length equals 13 residues. V lost 0 bases, J lost 7 bases, and 7 bases lay in between. Germline CDR1 is MGHRA and CDR2 is YSYEKL. CDR3 in amino acids: CASSQDWVQPQHF. The DNA of the CDR3 is TGCGCCAGCAGCCAAGATTGGGTACAGCCCCAGCATTTT.

The rearrangement joins TRBV2 to TRBJ2-7; D unresolved. The germline V and J ends were trimmed by 4 bases and 4 bases, with 5 bases remaining between them. Germline V gene sequence: CDR1 SNHLY, CDR2 FYNNEI. This CDR3 contains 11 residues. The CDR3 sequence: CASSAAYEQYF. Written as DNA, the CDR3 is TGTGCCAGCAGTGCCGCGTACGAGCAGTACTTC. Filled out from reference TRBV2 and TRBJ2-7, the complete variable domain reads EPEVTQTPSHQVTQMGQEVILRCVPISNHLYFYWYRQILGQKVEFLVSFYNNEISEKSEIFDDQFSVERPDGSNFTLKIRSTKLEDSAMYFCASSAAYEQYFGPGTRLTVT.

The gene calls are TRBV29-1 and TRBJ2-1; D is possibly TRBD2 (6 bases). The CDR3 extends over 16 amino acids. Germline assignment: CDR1 SQVTM and CDR2 ANQGSEA. The V end lost 3 bases, the J end lost 0 bases, and 15 bases lay between the germline ends. CDR3 region: CSVDVRGSGSYNEQFF. The CDR3, as DNA: TGCAGCGTTGATGTACGGGGTAGCGGCTCCTACAATGAGCAGTTCTTC.

CDR3: CASSLGQGYEKLFF. CDR3 in DNA: TGTGCCAGCAGCTTAGGTCAGGGCTACGAAAAACTGTTTTTT. The chain carries TRBV7-8 and TRBJ1-4, with a tentative D call TRBD1 (5 bases). The CDR3 covers 14 residues. Germline assignment: CDR1 SGHVS and CDR2 FQNEAQ. Trimming shortened V by 1 base and J by 8 bases, and 11 bases separated the two germline ends.

The chain is built from TRBV19 and TRBJ2-1; TRBD2 matches at 8 bases. After removal of 6 bases from V and 0 bases from J, the junction contained 7 bases not matched to a gene. Per the germline V gene, CDR1 is LNHDA and CDR2 is SQIVND (reference sequence). The CDR3 has 16 residues. CDR3 DNA: TGTGCCAGTAGACCCCTCCGGGAGGGCTCCTACAATGAGCAGTTCTTC. Protein product: CASRPLREGSYNEQFF.

The chain employs TRBV5-1 and TRBJ1-2; TRBD1 matches at 10 bases. Unmatched junction bases numbered 4, after V lost 0 bases and J lost 5 bases. Germline CDR1 and CDR2: SGHRS and YFSETQ. This CDR3 region has 15 residues. CDR3 sequence reads: CASSLGRQGAYGYTF. In nucleotides, the CDR3 is TGCGCCAGCAGCTTGGGCAGACAGGGGGCGTATGGCTACACCTTC.

The chain links TRBV18 to TRBJ2-2, with no clear D. The V and J ends lost 1 base and 1 base respectively, with 10 bases between them. The germline V gene encodes CDR1 KGHSH and CDR2 LQKENI. The CDR3 is 16 residues long. The CDR3 coding sequence is TGTGCCAGCTCACCACAAGAAAGGGTGAACACCGGGGAGCTGTTTTTT. Its protein is CASSPQERVNTGELFF. The full variable domain, completed using reference TRBV18 and TRBJ2-2, is NAGVMQNPRHLVRRRGQEARLRCSPMKGHSHVYWYRQLPEEGLKFMVYLQKENIIDESGMPKERFSAEFPKEGPSILRIQQVVRGDSAAYFCASSPQERVNTGELFFGEGSRLTVL.

This clone was recorded a few times. V gene TRBV19 combines with J gene TRBJ1-4, with TRBD1 as a possible D gene (5 bases). The germline V gene has CDR1 LNHDA and CDR2 SQIVND (reference sequence). Trimming took 10 bases from V and 5 from J, leaving 17 bases between them. The CDR3 has 14 amino acids. The CDR3 DNA sequence: TGTGCCACCGTGGCGCGGGACGGGAATGAAAAACTGTTTTTT. Translated: CATVARDGNEKLFF.

The chain recombines TRBV7-2 with TRBJ2-5; D remains ambiguous. The ends were cut back, 0 bases at V and 4 bases at J, with 6 bases in the middle. Germline CDR1 SGHTA, CDR2 FQGNSA. This CDR3 is 13 amino acids long. The CDR3 DNA reads TGTGCCAGCAGCTTAGCAGGTCCAGAGACCCAGTACTTC. Translation gives CASSLAGPETQYF.

The chain couples TRBV27 to TRBJ2-2; D could derive from TRBD1 or TRBD2 (5 bases each). V lost 6 bases to trimming and J lost 4 bases, with 12 bases between them. The CDR3 length is 14 residues. Germline V gives CDR1 MNHEY, CDR2 SMNVEV (reference sequence). The CDR3 region has the DNA TGTGCCAGCAGGAGACTTGGGGGCACCGGGGAGCTGTTTTTT. Its protein is CASRRLGGTGELFF.

This clone was counted only a few times. The V and J genes are TRBV7-9 and TRBJ2-1; 8 nucleotides match TRBD1. V gave up 3 bases and J gave up 9 bases; unmatched junction bases: 4. CDR1 SEHNR and CDR2 FQNEAQ come from the germline V gene (reference sequence). The CDR3 has 13 amino acids. CDR3 sequence (DNA): TGTGCCAGCAGCTTCCAGGGGGCCGGTGAGCAGTTCTTC. As protein: CASSFQGAGEQFF. The complete variable domain, with remaining parts taken from reference TRBV7-9 and TRBJ2-1, reads DTGVSQNPRHKITKRGQNVTFRCDPISEHNRLYWYRQTLGQGPEFLTYFQNEAQLEKSRLLSDRFSAERPKGSFSTLEIQRTEQGDSAMYLCASSFQGAGEQFFGPGTRLTVL.

V and J are TRBV5-1 and TRBJ2-2, with D uncertain. Deletions cut 0 bases from V and 4 bases from J, with 4 bases between. In germline, CDR1 is SGHRS, CDR2 YFSETQ. The CDR3 is 13 amino acids. The CDR3 sequence: CASSLGSTGELFF. The CDR3 DNA sequence: TGCGCCAGCAGCTTGGGGTCCACCGGGGAGCTGTTTTTT. The whole variable domain, filled in from reference TRBV5-1 and TRBJ2-2, reads KAGVTQTPRYLIKTRGQQVTLSCSPISGHRSVSWYQQTPGQGLQFLFEYFSETQRNKGNFPGRFSGRQFSNSRSEMNVSTLELGDSALYLCASSLGSTGELFFGEGSRLTVL.

The chain is built from TRBV6-5 and TRBJ2-1; 7 bases fit TRBD2. The CDR3 sequence is 14 residues long. Germline V gene lookup returns CDR1 MNHEY and CDR2 SVGAGI. V lost 2 bases and J lost 5; bases outside the gene matches: 3. Written as DNA, the CDR3 is TGTGCCAGCAGTTACCAAAGCGGGAACAATGAGCAGTTCTTC. Its protein product is CASSYQSGNNEQFF.

The table lists this clone with a count of one. J is TRBJ2-5 and V is TRBV5-5; either TRBD1 or TRBD2 may fit D (5 bases each). V gave up 0 bases and J gave up 0 bases, with 6 bases separating them. Germline V gives CDR1 SGHKS, CDR2 YYEKEE (reference sequence). The CDR3 loop spans 14 amino acids. CDR3 nucleotides: TGTGCCAGCAGCTTGGAGGGACACCAAGAGACCCAGTACTTC. It yields the protein CASSLEGHQETQYF.

This clone was recorded once. The chain joins TRBV10-3 to TRBJ1-1; unclear D gene. The CDR3 has 11 residues. V gave up 2 bases and J gave up 7 bases, with 5 bases separating them. Germline V CDR1 and CDR2: ENHRY, SYGVKD. The CDR3 DNA reads TGTGCCATCAGTGAGGGGATTGAAGCTTTCTTT. It codes for CAISEGIEAFF.

The chain joins TRBV11-2 to TRBJ2-1, with D unclear. From germline, CDR1 is SGHAT and CDR2 FQNNGV. The V end lost 1 base, the J end lost 7 bases, and 11 bases lay between the germline ends. This CDR3 contains 14 residues. The CDR3 region has the DNA TGTGCCAGCAGCTTAGTGGGAACAACAAATGAGCAGTTCTTC. Encoded protein: CASSLVGTTNEQFF.

The chain employs TRBV5-1 and TRBJ1-1; TRBD1 matches at 8 bases. The junction had 2 bases not matched to a gene; V was cut back by 3 bases and J by 1 base. CDR3 size: 14 residues. In germline, CDR1 is SGHRS, CDR2 YFSETQ. As DNA, the CDR3 is TGCGCCAGCAGCTCAGACAGGGGGAACACTGAAGCTTTCTTT. Amino acid sequence: CASSSDRGNTEAFF.

This clone was counted once. The chain links TRBV14 to TRBJ2-1, with TRBD2 as a possible D gene (5 bases). Trimming left V 0 bases short and J 4 bases short, with 13 bases between. Germline CDR1 SGHDN, CDR2 FVKESK. The CDR3 has 16 residues. The CDR3 spells CASSQDGSAFYNEQFF. The CDR3 bases are TGTGCCAGCAGCCAAGATGGTAGCGCTTTTTACAATGAGCAGTTCTTC.

This clone is a singleton in its sample. The rearrangement links TRBV9 to TRBJ1-2; 7 nucleotides align to TRBD1. The CDR3 sequence is 16 residues long. CDR1 is SGDLS, CDR2 YYNGEE, per germline. The trim removed 4 bases at V and 4 bases at J, leaving 13 bases unmatched. CDR3 amino acids: CASSTDPHRGGYGYTF. The CDR3 coding sequence is TGTGCCAGCAGCACCGACCCGCACAGGGGAGGCTATGGCTACACCTTC.

The DNA for the CDR3 is TGTGCCTTCACTGGGACTAGCGGACAAGAGACCCAGTACTTC. Protein sequence: CAFTGTSGQETQYF. This chain links TRBV30 with TRBJ2-5; TRBD2 agrees at 11 bases. The CDR3 extends over 14 amino acids. Germline CDR1 GTSNPN, CDR2 SVGIG (reference sequence). The junction had 6 bases not matched to a gene; V was cut back by 7 bases and J by 2 bases. The whole variable domain, filled in from reference TRBV30 and TRBJ2-5, reads SQTIHQWPATLVQPVGSPLSLECTVEGTSNPNLYWYRQAAGRGLQLLFYSVGIGQISSEVPQNLSASRPQDRQFILSSKKLLLSDSGFYLCAFTGTSGQETQYFGPGTRLLVL.

The CDR3 DNA sequence: TGCGCCAGCAGTGAGTCGACTACAGATACGCAGTATTTT. It encodes CASSESTTDTQYF. V and J are TRBV10-1 and TRBJ2-3; D not resolved. Germline V lookup: CDR1 WNHNN, CDR2 SYGVQD (reference sequence). This CDR3 is built from 13 residues. Trimming removed 0 bases at V and 3 bases at J, with 4 bases between.

V usage is TRBV10-3 and J usage is TRBJ1-1, with D possibly TRBD1 on 5 matching bases. Looked up from germline, CDR1 is ENHRY and CDR2 is SYGVKD. The CDR3 totals 14 residues. V dropped 0 bases and J dropped 4 bases, with 9 bases sitting between them. In nucleotides, the CDR3 is TGTGCCATCAGTGAGTCGGAAAGGGGCACTGAAGCTTTCTTT. It is translated as CAISESERGTEAFF.

The chain couples TRBV11-3 to TRBJ2-2, with unresolved D. The germline V gene encodes CDR1 SGHNT and CDR2 YENEEA. V lost 5 bases, J lost 0 bases, and 7 bases lay in between. The CDR3 spans 14 residues. The CDR3 coding sequence is TGTGCCAGCAGCCCCGCATCGAACACCGGGGAGCTGTTTTTT. Its protein is CASSPASNTGELFF.